The source of this T cell receptor (beta chain) is a study of CD8 T cells in ankylosing spondylitis (dated by TCRdb to about 2017). Background on the whole study: The study profiled T cell receptor beta repertoires in healthy donors and ankylosing spondylitis patients to find disease-linked TCR variants. In total, the full study cohort was made up of about 110 healthy donors and 25 ankylosing spondylitis patients. Peripheral blood samples were taken, and synovial fluid was additionally collected from ankylosing spondylitis patients. What the work shows at the level of the full study, not this receptor alone: The disease-linked clones were reported as significantly enriched in matched synovial fluid samples from ankylosing spondylitis patients. Some of the motif variants had been reported before in the synovial fluid and blood of reactive arthritis patients, a finding that suggests common disease-initiation mechanisms. The disease-linked clones had a CD8+ phenotype and were found at relatively low frequencies in peripheral blood. Blood from ankylosing spondylitis patients appeared to be characterized by a TCR beta motif composed of under ten highly homologous amino acid variants.

The germline V gene gives CDR1 as LGHNA and CDR2 as YNFKEQ. The CDR3 contains 16 residues, cysteine and phenylalanine counted. Only CDR3 DNA remains: 48 bases, in frame from the first base. V and J lose 0 bases and 0 bases, and a span of 10 bases separates them. The sample holds many counts of this clonotype. Its antigen has not been determined. No base quality values were provided; no much bigger clone lies one nucleotide off. Reads for this sample came from an Illumina HiSeq 2500. Quantitative 5'-RACE with molecular barcodes was used to prepare TCR beta libraries. Turning to the authors' computational methods: Disease-linked TCR variants were identified with a new computational method built on a probabilistic model of VDJ rearrangement. TCRdb applied fastp at Q25 and MiXCR to the public reads, then kept only in-frame beta chains. Rows matching on CDR3 protein sequence are summarized as one entry with the most common DNA and genes. These V and J calls originate from TCRdb's pipeline instead of the authors' own analysis. The sample table shows around 490,000 distinct CDR3 sequences, and about 5% are seen once. The top ten clonotypes cover 3% to 4% of the sample.

Sequenced input: blood, either unsorted or a sorted T cell fraction (not recorded which). The rearranged chain carries TRBV4-2 and TRBJ2-3, with the D gene uncertain. This clonotype was sampled from a male donor with ankylosing spondylitis. The base sequence is TGTGCCAGCAGCCAAGAAACTGCAATTAGCACAGATACGCAGTATTTT. Translation gives CASSQETAISTDTQYF.